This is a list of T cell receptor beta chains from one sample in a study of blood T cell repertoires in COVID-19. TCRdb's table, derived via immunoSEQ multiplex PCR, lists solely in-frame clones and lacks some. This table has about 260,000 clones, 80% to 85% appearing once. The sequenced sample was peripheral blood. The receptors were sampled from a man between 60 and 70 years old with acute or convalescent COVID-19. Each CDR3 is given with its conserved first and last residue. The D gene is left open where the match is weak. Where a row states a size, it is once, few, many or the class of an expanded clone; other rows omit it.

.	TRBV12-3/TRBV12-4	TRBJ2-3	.	CASSSGQRTQYF	TGTGCCAGCAGTTCCGGACAGAGGACGCAGTATTTT
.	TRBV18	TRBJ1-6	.	CASSPESYNSPLHF	TGTGCCAGCTCACCAGAGTCCTATAATTCACCCCTCCACTTT
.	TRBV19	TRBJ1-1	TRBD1	CASSTTDRVGTEAFF	TGTGCCAGTAGTACCACGGACAGGGTGGGGACTGAAGCTTTCTTT
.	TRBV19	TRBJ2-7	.	CASSIGGAGYEQYF	TGTGCCAGTAGTATTGGCGGGGCTGGCTACGAGCAGTACTTC
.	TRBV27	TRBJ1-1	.	CASSFRENTEAFF	TGTGCCAGCAGTTTTAGAGAGAACACTGAAGCTTTCTTT
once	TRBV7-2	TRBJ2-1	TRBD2	CASSLEGTSGTNEQFF	TGTGCCAGCAGCTTAGAAGGGACTAGCGGGACCAATGAGCAGTTCTTC
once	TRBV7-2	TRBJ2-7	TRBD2	CASSLQLAGGHEQYF	TGTGCCAGCAGCTTACAGCTAGCGGGGGGGCACGAGCAGTACTTC
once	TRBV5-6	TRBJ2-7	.	CASSLERASEQYF	TGTGCCAGCAGCTTAGAGAGGGCGAGTGAGCAGTACTTC
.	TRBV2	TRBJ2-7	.	CASNVDSYYEQYF	TGTGCCAGCAATGTAGACAGCTACTACGAGCAGTACTTC
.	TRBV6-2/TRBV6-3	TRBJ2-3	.	CASSYYRSDTQYF	TGTGCCAGCAGTTATTACAGATCAGATACGCAGTATTTT
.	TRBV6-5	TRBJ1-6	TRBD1	CASSGQGSSPLHF	TGTGCCAGTTCGGGACAGGGCAGTTCACCCCTCCACTTT
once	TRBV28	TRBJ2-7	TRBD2	CASTLSGRGDEQYF	TGTGCCAGCACCCTAAGCGGGAGGGGCGACGAGCAGTACTTC
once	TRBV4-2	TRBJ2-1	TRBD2	CASSQSGLAYNEQFF	TGTGCCAGCAGCCAATCGGGACTAGCCTACAATGAGCAGTTCTTC
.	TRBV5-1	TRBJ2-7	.	CASSPLRSPGEQYF	TGCGCCAGCAGCCCTTTAAGGAGTCCGGGCGAGCAGTACTTC
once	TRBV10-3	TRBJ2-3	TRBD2	CAINRERTSGGSGTDTQYF	TGTGCCATCAACCGCGAACGGACTAGCGGGGGGTCGGGCACAGATACGCAGTATTTT
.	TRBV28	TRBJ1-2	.	CASRGNYGYTF	TGTGCCAGCCGGGGGAACTATGGCTACACCTTC
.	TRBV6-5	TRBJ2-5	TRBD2	CASSGLAGGQETQYF	TGTGCCAGCAGCGGCCTAGCGGGGGGACAAGAGACCCAGTACTTC
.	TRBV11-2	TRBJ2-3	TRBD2	CASSLRGTSPSSTDTQYF	TGTGCCAGCAGCTTAAGGGGGACTAGCCCCTCTAGCACAGATACGCAGTATTTT
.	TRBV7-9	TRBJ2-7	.	CASSLAEGAFDEQYF	TGTGCCAGCAGCTTAGCGGAGGGAGCCTTCGACGAGCAGTACTTC
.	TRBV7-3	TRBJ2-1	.	CASSPGLTLYNEQFF	TGTGCCAGCAGCCCGGGACTCACCCTATACAATGAGCAGTTCTTC
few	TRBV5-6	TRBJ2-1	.	CASSLGVSYNEQFF	TGTGCCAGCAGCTTGGGAGTCTCCTACAATGAGCAGTTCTTC
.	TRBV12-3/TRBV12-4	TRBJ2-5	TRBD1	CASSPDRETQYF	TGTGCCAGCAGTCCGGACAGGGAGACCCAGTACTTC
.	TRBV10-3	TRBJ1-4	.	CAIMFVAGFFEKLFF	TGTGCCATCATGTTCGTGGCAGGGTTTTTCGAAAAACTGTTTTTT
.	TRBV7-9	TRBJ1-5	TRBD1	CASSLGGQGAIPQHF	TGTGCCAGCAGCTTAGGGGGACAGGGGGCCATCCCCCAGCATTTT
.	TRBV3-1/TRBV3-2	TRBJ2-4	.	CASSQQIGGAVAKNIQYF	TGTGCCAGCAGCCAACAGATTGGTGGGGCGGTAGCCAAAAACATTCAGTACTTC
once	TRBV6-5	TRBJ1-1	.	CASSYHPTGRGFF	TGTGCCAGCAGTTACCACCCAACGGGGAGGGGTTTCTTT
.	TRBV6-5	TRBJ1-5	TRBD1	CASSRQGGSPQHF	TGTGCCAGCAGCCGACAGGGGGGTTCGCCCCAGCATTTT
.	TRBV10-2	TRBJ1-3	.	CASSPRGLGGNTIYF	TGCGCCAGCAGCCCCCGCGGGCTAGGGGGAAACACCATATATTTT
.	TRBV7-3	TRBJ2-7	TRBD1	CASSRQGERQYF	TGTGCCAGCAGCAGACAGGGAGAGCGGCAGTACTTC
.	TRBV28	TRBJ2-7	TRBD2	CASRSTLAGGVHEQYF	TGTGCCAGCAGGAGCACACTAGCGGGAGGCGTCCACGAGCAGTACTTC
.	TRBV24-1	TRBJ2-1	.	CATYGDWNEQFF	TGTGCCACCTACGGGGATTGGAATGAGCAGTTCTTC